The 32 T cell receptor beta chains given below trace back to one sample, sequenced in a study of shared clonotypes between healthy human individuals. Some clones are missing from TCRdb's copy, which holds only in-frame ones; the method was immunoSEQ multiplex PCR. The sample carries fewer than 650,000 clones, about 79% recorded once. The specimen was PBMCs. The source is a woman in her 40s in good health. Some clones in this sample may be carry-over from other donors' samples.

A note on this clone: A clone one base away is much larger, so this may be a read error. The chain combines TRBV7-2 with TRBJ1-5; D unclear. The CDR3 runs 13 residues. V shed 4 bases and J shed 0 bases, with 4 bases lying between them. Per the germline V gene, CDR1 is SGHTA and CDR2 is FQGNSA. In DNA, the CDR3 is TGTGCCAGCAGCTCGAATAGCAATCAGCCCCAGCATTTT. This encodes CASSSNSNQPQHF.

The rearrangement joins TRBV7-2 to TRBJ2-7; D may correspond to TRBD1 or TRBD2 (5 bases each). This CDR3 region has 13 residues. V was clipped by 6 bases and J by 3 bases, with 12 bases between them. CDR1 and CDR2 from the germline V gene are SGHTA and FQGNSA. The CDR3 DNA reads as TGTGCCAGCAGTGAGGGGCCGGACTACGAGCAGTACTTC. It specifies CASSEGPDYEQYF.

Regarding this clone: The sample holds other DNA sequences that translate to the same CDR3. The CDR3 sequence is CAWSALAGAYEQYF. Here the CDR3 DNA reads TGTGCCTGGAGTGCCCTAGCGGGAGCCTACGAGCAGTACTTC. The rearrangement uses TRBV30 and TRBJ2-7; TRBD2 aligns across 10 bases. The CDR3 covers 14 residues. Per germline, CDR1 GTSNPN and CDR2 SVGIG (reference sequence). Trimming cost V 1 base and J 2 bases; bases outside gene matches: 2.

J is TRBJ1-2 and V is TRBV28, with TRBD1 matching over 7 bases. Germline assignment: CDR1 MDHEN and CDR2 SYDVKM. The junction had 16 bases not matched to a gene; V was cut back by 2 bases and J by 4 bases. The CDR3 length is 18 residues. The CDR3 DNA reads TGTGCCAGCAGTTTAGAAGGGACAGTCGCCGTATTTCTCTATGGCTACACCTTC. This codes for CASSLEGTVAVFLYGYTF.

This clone was seen more than once but under ten times. The chain links TRBV30 to TRBJ2-7, with 10 bases that match TRBD2. CDR1 is GTSNPN, CDR2 SVGIG, per germline (reference sequence). V was pared by 2 bases and J by 7 bases, with 8 bases of the junction left unmatched. This CDR3 has 14 residues. CDR3 amino acids: CAWSSSGRAQEQYF. CDR3 sequence (DNA): TGTGCCTGGAGTTCCAGCGGGAGGGCCCAGGAGCAGTACTTC.

The chain carries TRBV7-9 and TRBJ2-7; 8 bases match TRBD2. After removal of 5 bases from V and 6 bases from J, the junction contained 12 bases not matched to a gene. CDR1 is SEHNR and CDR2 is FQNEAQ in the germline V gene (reference sequence). The CDR3 totals 15 residues. The CDR3 bases are TGTGCCAGCAGCCCCCTCGGACTAGCCTGGGGCGAGCAGTACTTC. Its protein is CASSPLGLAWGEQYF.

The chain recombines TRBV29-1 with TRBJ2-1; 11 bases align to TRBD2. After removal of 6 bases from V and 7 bases from J, the junction contained 8 bases not matched to a gene. The CDR3 extends over 14 amino acids. Germline V lookup: CDR1 SQVTM, CDR2 ANQGSEA. The CDR3 DNA reads as TGCAGCGTCTCGGTTCTAGCGGGAGGTAATGAGCAGTTCTTC. Its translation is CSVSVLAGGNEQFF.

The chain has TRBV9 and TRBJ2-7; 13 nucleotides agree with TRBD2. J gave up 6 bases and V 4 bases, and 10 bases lay outside the gene matches. The CDR3 covers 16 residues. CDR1 and CDR2 from the germline V gene are SGDLS and YYNGEE. The CDR3 loop is CASSSSGLAGVGEQYF. In DNA, the CDR3 is TGTGCCAGCAGCTCCTCCGGACTAGCGGGAGTTGGCGAGCAGTACTTC.

The table lists this clone with a count of one. V and J are TRBV5-6 and TRBJ2-7; 8 nucleotides match TRBD1. Germline CDR1 is SGHDT and CDR2 is YYEEEE. This CDR3 is built from 15 residues. With V trimmed by 0 bases and J by 4 bases, 6 bases remained unmatched. This CDR3 reads CASSLVGQGAYEQYF. The DNA for the CDR3 is TGTGCCAGCAGCTTGGTGGGCCAGGGGGCTTACGAGCAGTACTTC. Complete variable domain (other parts from reference TRBV5-6 and TRBJ2-7): DAGVTQSPTHLIKTRGQQVTLRCSPKSGHDTVSWYQQALGQGPQFIFQYYEEEERQRGNFPDRFSGHQFPNYSSELNVNALLLGDSALYLCASSLVGQGAYEQYFGPGTRLTVT.

The chain is built from TRBV10-2 and TRBJ2-5; TRBD1 aligns across 9 bases. CDR1 and CDR2 (germline): WSHSY, SAAADI. J lost 5 bases, V lost 8 bases, and 3 bases had no gene match. The CDR3 is 12 amino acids. The CDR3 is CASGTGWETQYF. DNA of the CDR3: TGCGCCAGCGGGACAGGGTGGGAGACCCAGTACTTC.

This chain uses TRBV11-3 with TRBJ2-3; tentatively, D is TRBD2 (7 bases). Trimming stripped 4 bases from V and 7 bases from J, with 12 bases between. This CDR3 comprises 13 residues. Germline V lookup: CDR1 SGHNT, CDR2 YENEEA. The CDR3 region is CASSSKGGNTQYF. DNA for the CDR3: TGTGCCAGCAGCTCGAAGGGGGGGAATACGCAGTATTTT.

The chain is built from TRBV7-3 and TRBJ1-1, with TRBD1 identical over 8 bases. This CDR3 is built from 17 residues. Germline-derived CDR1 and CDR2 are SGHTA and FQGTGA. The trim removed 5 bases at V and 3 bases at J, leaving 14 bases unmatched. CDR3: CASSGMIRTGRDTEAFF. CDR3 DNA sequence: TGTGCCAGCAGCGGAATGATTCGGACAGGGAGAGACACTGAAGCTTTCTTT. The full variable domain, with the rest looked up from reference TRBV7-3 and TRBJ1-1, is GAGVSQTPSNKVTEKGKYVELRCDPISGHTALYWYRQSLGQGPEFLIYFQGTGAADDSGLPNDRFFAVRPEGSVSTLKIQRTERGDSAVYLCASSGMIRTGRDTEAFFGQGTRLTVV.

The sample holds many counts of this clone. At the DNA level, this CDR3 is encoded by other sequences in the same sample as well. V usage is TRBV27 and J usage is TRBJ1-5; no reliable D call. This CDR3 is 14 amino acids long. Germline values: CDR1 MNHEY, CDR2 SMNVEV (reference sequence). V was shortened by 5 bases and J by 2 bases, with 10 bases between the two germline ends. The DNA of the CDR3 is TGTGCCAGCAGTCCATTGGGTGGCAATCAGCCCCAGCATTTT. Its translation is CASSPLGGNQPQHF.

The J gene is TRBJ2-7, the V gene TRBV18; D is unclear. The CDR3 contains 13 residues. Per the germline V gene, CDR1 is KGHSH and CDR2 is LQKENI. V dropped 4 bases and J dropped 3 bases, with 10 bases sitting between them. The CDR3 DNA sequence: TGTGCCAGCTCACTGTTCGATTACTACGAGCAGTACTTC. Protein: CASSLFDYYEQYF.

The chain uses TRBV7-3 and TRBJ2-3, with 13 bases fitting TRBD2. Per germline, CDR1 SGHTA and CDR2 FQGTGA. V lost 5 bases to trimming and J lost 6 bases; unmatched junction nucleotides: 5. The CDR3 is made up of 15 amino acids. The CDR3 region is CASSTSGRAPDTQYF. The CDR3 region has the DNA TGTGCCAGCAGCACTAGCGGGAGGGCCCCCGATACGCAGTATTTT.

The CDR3 is CASSSPGQDNEQFF. The CDR3 DNA sequence: TGTGCCAGCAGTTCCCCTGGACAGGACAATGAGCAGTTCTTC. The J gene is TRBJ2-1, the V gene TRBV6-5; TRBD1 aligns across 7 bases. V gave up 4 bases and J gave up 5 bases; unmatched junction bases: 5. The germline V gene encodes CDR1 MNHEY and CDR2 SVGAGI. The CDR3 length is 14 residues.

The rearrangement links TRBV7-7 to TRBJ2-1, with D perhaps matching TRBD2 (6 bases). The germline V and J ends were trimmed by 3 bases and 5 bases, with 8 bases remaining between them. From germline, CDR1 is SSHAT and CDR2 FNYEAQ (reference sequence). CDR3 length equals 13 residues. The CDR3 DNA reads TGTGCCAGCAGCTTGGCGGGGAACAATGAGCAGTTCTTC. Encoded protein: CASSLAGNNEQFF. Together with reference TRBV7-7 and TRBJ2-1, the CDR3 gives the full variable domain: GAGVSQSPRYKVTKRGQDVTLRCDPISSHATLYWYQQALGQGPEFLTYFNYEAQPDKSGLPSDRFSAERPEGSISTLTIQRTEQRDSAMYRCASSLAGNNEQFFGPGTRLTVL.

A note on this clone: This likely came from a read error, as a far larger clone is one base away. The chain has TRBV19 and TRBJ2-5, with D maybe TRBD2 (6 bases). The CDR3 sequence is 14 residues long. Germline assignment: CDR1 LNHDA and CDR2 SQIVND (reference sequence). CDR3 sequence reads: CASSNPGVGETQHF. The CDR3 region has the DNA TGTGCCAGTAGTAATCCGGGAGTAGGGGAGACCCAGCACTTC.

The V and J genes are TRBV11-2 and TRBJ2-7, with 8 bases aligning to TRBD1. Germline CDR1 and CDR2: SGHAT and FQNNGV. The CDR3 consists of 15 residues. V dropped 4 bases and J dropped 3; count of bases not matched to a gene: 8. As DNA, the CDR3 is TGTGCCAGCAGCTCCAACCGACAGGGGAGCTACGAGCAGTACTTC. Translated, it gives CASSSNRQGSYEQYF.

The chain employs TRBV6-1 and TRBJ2-1, with 14 bases identical to TRBD2. Germline V gene data show CDR1 as MNHNS and CDR2 as SASEGT. Trimming at V came to 1 base and at J to 6 bases, leaving 2 bases not matched to a gene. The CDR3 covers 16 residues. The CDR3: CASSEVGLAGGNEQFF. In DNA form, the CDR3 reads TGTGCCAGCAGTGAAGTAGGACTAGCGGGGGGCAATGAGCAGTTCTTC.

V usage is TRBV5-1 and J usage is TRBJ2-5; D might be TRBD2 (5 bases). The CDR3 spans 15 residues. Deletions cut 4 bases from V and 4 bases from J, with 17 bases between. Looked up from germline, CDR1 is SGHRS and CDR2 is YFSETQ. The chain's CDR3 is CASSVGLPRGETQYF. The CDR3 nucleotides read TGCGCCAGCAGCGTTGGACTGCCTCGAGGAGAGACCCAGTACTTC.

This chain connects TRBV18 to TRBJ2-5; D is unclear. V was trimmed by 6 bases and J by 5 bases, leaving 10 bases between them. The V gene's germline CDR1 is KGHSH and CDR2 LQKENI. The CDR3 contains 12 residues. The CDR3 DNA reads as TGTGCCAGCTCCCCCCTCCGGGAGACCCAGTACTTC. Encoded protein: CASSPLRETQYF.

This chain links TRBV5-1 with TRBJ2-7; possible D gene TRBD1, 6 bases. V was trimmed by 0 bases and J by 0 bases, leaving 13 bases between them. The CDR3 contains 16 residues. Germline CDR1 reads SGHRS; CDR2 reads YFSETQ. CDR3 loop: CASSLGWGHNSYEQYF. The CDR3 region has the DNA TGCGCCAGCAGCTTGGGTTGGGGGCACAACTCCTACGAGCAGTACTTC.

The DNA for the CDR3 is TGTGCCAGTAGTATCAGCCCGGGGGAAAAACTGTTTTTT. This translates into CASSISPGEKLFF. The rearrangement uses TRBV19 and TRBJ1-4, with D hard to call. The V gene's germline CDR1 is LNHDA and CDR2 SQIVND (reference sequence). This CDR3 has 13 residues. Deletions cut 3 bases from V and 8 bases from J, with 10 bases between.

The chain uses TRBV5-5 and TRBJ1-2; no definite D call. Looked up from germline, CDR1 is SGHKS and CDR2 is YYEKEE (reference sequence). CDR3 length equals 13 residues. V shed 2 bases and J shed 0 bases, with 5 bases lying between them. The CDR3 DNA reads TGTGCCAGCAGCTTTTGGGCTAACTATGGCTACACCTTC. Translation gives CASSFWANYGYTF. The complete variable domain, with remaining parts taken from reference TRBV5-5 and TRBJ1-2, reads DAGVTQSPTHLIKTRGQQVTLRCSPISGHKSVSWYQQVLGQGPQFIFQYYEKEERGRGNFPDRFSARQFPNYSSELNVNALLLGDSALYLCASSFWANYGYTFGSGTRLTVV.

The chain couples TRBV11-3 to TRBJ2-5; TRBD1 might be the D (6 bases). There are 13 residues in the CDR3. Trimming took off 4 bases at V and 6 bases at J, with 12 bases between the two ends. Germline V gene data show CDR1 as SGHNT and CDR2 as YENEEA. The CDR3 loop reads CASSSRGLKTQYF. The CDR3 region has the DNA TGTGCCAGCAGCTCCAGGGGTCTCAAGACCCAGTACTTC.

The V gene is TRBV28, the J gene TRBJ2-7, with a possible D match to TRBD2 (5 bases). Trimming stripped 4 bases from V and 5 bases from J, with 15 bases between. The CDR3 loop spans 14 amino acids. CDR1 is MDHEN, CDR2 SYDVKM, per germline. CDR3 sequence (DNA): TGTGCCAGCAGTTCCCCCCTGGACTTGCACGAGCAGTACTTC. It codes for CASSSPLDLHEQYF.

The chain joins TRBV19 to TRBJ1-3; D is unresolved. The CDR3 extends over 14 amino acids. Trimming removed 3 bases at V and 0 bases at J, with 6 bases between. The V gene's germline CDR1 is LNHDA and CDR2 SQIVND (reference sequence). As DNA, the CDR3 is TGTGCCAGTAGTATTTGGTCCTCTGGAAACACCATATATTTT. Its protein product is CASSIWSSGNTIYF.

The sample holds a few counts of this clone. This chain uses TRBV18 with TRBJ1-4, with TRBD1 matching 7 bases. CDR3 length equals 15 residues. Germline CDR1 is KGHSH and CDR2 is LQKENI. The V segment lost 6 bases and the J segment 2 bases; nucleotides outside the gene matches: 6. CDR3 protein: CASSGQTGTNEKLFF. CDR3 DNA: TGTGCCAGCTCGGGACAGACAGGGACTAATGAAAAACTGTTTTTT.

The rearrangement uses TRBV4-1 and TRBJ1-4; TRBD1 aligns across 11 bases. J was trimmed by 7 bases and V by 5 bases; bases with no gene match: 6. This CDR3 spans 15 amino acids. Germline CDR1 reads MGHRA; CDR2 reads YSYEKL. CDR3 sequence reads: CASSGQGAKSEKLFF. The CDR3 bases are TGCGCCAGCAGCGGACAGGGGGCGAAGAGTGAAAAACTGTTTTTT.

The chain couples TRBV18 to TRBJ2-7, with D possibly being TRBD2 (6 bases). This CDR3 is 21 amino acids long. The germline V and J ends were trimmed by 5 bases and 9 bases, with 41 bases remaining between them. Germline V gene lookup returns CDR1 KGHSH and CDR2 LQKENI. This CDR3 reads CASSINRGVWIGRLACKGQYF. CDR3 nucleotide sequence: TGTGCCAGCTCAATAAACCGCGGGGTGTGGATAGGGAGGCTTGCATGTAAGGGGCAGTACTTC.

This clone has a handful of counts. One end of the junction fails to match germline, which may point to a read error. The V gene is TRBV7-9, the J gene TRBJ2-2, with D tentatively TRBD2 (6 bases). Per the germline V gene, CDR1 is SEHNR and CDR2 is FQNEAQ (reference sequence). The CDR3 loop spans 16 amino acids. The CDR3 here is CASSSPRDGGKGVLFF. CDR3 nucleotide sequence: TGTGCCAGCAGCTCGCCCAGGGACGGAGGGAAAGGGGTGCTGTTTTTT.